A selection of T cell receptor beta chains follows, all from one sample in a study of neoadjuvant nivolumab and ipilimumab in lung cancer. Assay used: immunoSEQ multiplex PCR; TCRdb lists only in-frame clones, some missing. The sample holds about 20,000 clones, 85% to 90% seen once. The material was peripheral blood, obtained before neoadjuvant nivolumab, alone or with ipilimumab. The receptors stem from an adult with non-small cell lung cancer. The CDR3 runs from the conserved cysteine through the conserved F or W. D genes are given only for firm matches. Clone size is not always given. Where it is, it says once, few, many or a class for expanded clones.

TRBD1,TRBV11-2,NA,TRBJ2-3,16,TGTGCCAGCAGCTTAGTAGGACAGGCCTTCACAGATACGCAGTATTTT,CASSLVGQAFTDTQYF
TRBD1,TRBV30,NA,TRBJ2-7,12,TGTGCCTGTATACAGGGGATCTACGAGCAGTACTTC,CACIQGIYEQYF
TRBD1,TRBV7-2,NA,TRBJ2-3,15,TGTGCCAGCAGCTTGACAGGGGTCGGGACAGATACGCAGTATTTT,CASSLTGVGTDTQYF
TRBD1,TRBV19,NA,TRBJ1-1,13,TGTGCCAGTAGTGGACAGGGGGCCACTGAAGCTTTCTTT,CASSGQGATEAFF
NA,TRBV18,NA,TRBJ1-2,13,TGTGCCAGCTCTGCGACACTCGACTATGGCTACACCTTC,CASSATLDYGYTF
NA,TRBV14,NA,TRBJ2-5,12,TGTGCCAGCAGCAGGGACCTTGGGACCCAGTACTTC,CASSRDLGTQYF
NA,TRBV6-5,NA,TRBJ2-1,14,TGTGCCAGCAGCGTCGGGACCACCTACAATGAGCAGTTCTTC,CASSVGTTYNEQFF
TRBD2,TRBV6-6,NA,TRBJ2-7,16,TGTGCCAGCAGTTACTCGATAACTAGCGCCTCCTACGAGCAGTACTTC,CASSYSITSASYEQYF
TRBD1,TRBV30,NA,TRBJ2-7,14,TGTGCCTGGTCCGGGACAGGGGGCTTCTACGAGCAGTACTTC,CAWSGTGGFYEQYF
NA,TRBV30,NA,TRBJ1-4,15,TGTGCCTGGAAGATAAACTCCCAGAGGACGGAAAAACTGTTTTTT,CAWKINSQRTEKLFF
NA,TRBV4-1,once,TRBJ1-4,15,TGCGCCAGCAGCCAAGGGGGAGGTTACAATGAAAAACTGTTTTTT,CASSQGGGYNEKLFF
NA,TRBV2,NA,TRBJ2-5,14,TGTGCCAGCAGTAAAGGGACGGATGGGGTGACCCAGTACTTC,CASSKGTDGVTQYF
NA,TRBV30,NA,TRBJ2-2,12,TGTGCCTGGAGTGACCTCCCCGGGGAGCTGTTTTTT,CAWSDLPGELFF
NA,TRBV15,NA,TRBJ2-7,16,TGTGCCACCAGCAGAGGAGGTCCAGGGAAAGATTCCGAGCAGTACTTC,CATSRGGPGKDSEQYF
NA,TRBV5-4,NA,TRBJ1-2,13,TGTGCCAGCAGCTTGTATGGGGGGAATGGCTACACCTTC,CASSLYGGNGYTF
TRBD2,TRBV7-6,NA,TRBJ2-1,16,TGTGCCAGCAGCCCGTTAGCGGGAGCTGTCTACAATGAGCAGTTCTTC,CASSPLAGAVYNEQFF
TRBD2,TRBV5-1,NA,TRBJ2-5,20,TGCGCCAGCAGCTCGACCCCGGGACTAGCGGGAGGGCCCGTACAGGAGACCCAGTACTTC,CASSSTPGLAGGPVQETQYF
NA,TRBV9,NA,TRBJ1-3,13,TGTGCCAGCAGCAGCAGTTCTGGAAACACCATATATTTT,CASSSSSGNTIYF
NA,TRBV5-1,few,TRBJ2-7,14,TGCGCCAGCAGCCGGGACGGAGGGCAGGCCGAGCAGTACTTC,CASSRDGGQAEQYF
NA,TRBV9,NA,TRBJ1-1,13,TGTGCCAGCAGTCATTCCACGAACACTGAAGCTTTCTTT,CASSHSTNTEAFF
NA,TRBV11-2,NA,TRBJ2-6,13,TGTGCCAGCAGGCCCTCTGGGGCCAACGTCCTGACTTTC,CASRPSGANVLTF
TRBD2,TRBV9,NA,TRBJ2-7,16,TGTGCCAGCAGCGTCGGTGGGACTAGCGGGAGGATTGGACAGTACTTC,CASSVGGTSGRIGQYF
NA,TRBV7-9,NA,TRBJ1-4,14,TGTGCCAGCAGCTTTGGCAGGGAAACTGAAAAACTGTTTTTT,CASSFGRETEKLFF
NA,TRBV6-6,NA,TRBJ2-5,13,TGTGCCAGCACCCCCCGGGACCGAGAGACCCAGTACTTC,CASTPRDRETQYF
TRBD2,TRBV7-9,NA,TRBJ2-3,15,TGTGCCAGCAGCCGCATAGCGGGAGGGGCAGATACGCAGTATTTT,CASSRIAGGADTQYF
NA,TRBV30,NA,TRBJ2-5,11,TGTGCCTGGAAAGGACAAGAGACCCAGTACTTC,CAWKGQETQYF
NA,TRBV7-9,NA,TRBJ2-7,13,TGTGCCAGCAGCTTAGAGCTGGCCCACGAGCAGTACTTC,CASSLELAHEQYF
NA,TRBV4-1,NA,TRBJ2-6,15,TGCGCCAGCAGCCAAACAGGGTCTGGGGCCAACGTCCTGACTTTC,CASSQTGSGANVLTF
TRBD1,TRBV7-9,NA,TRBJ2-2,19,TGTGCCAGCAGCTTAACGCCCACAGGGGTGTGGGGCAAGTTCGGGGAGCTGTTTTTT,CASSLTPTGVWGKFGELFF